This is a list of T cell receptor beta chains from one sample in a study of T cells in Graves' hyperthyroidism and ophthalmopathy. MiXCR, applied by TCRdb to the multiplex PCR reads, yields one record per CDR3 protein. The sample comprises more than 300,000 distinct CDR3 sequences, approximately 13% of which are singletons, and less than 10% rests with the top ten. The sequenced material came from blood. The receptors shown here come from a woman aged 18 to 35 with Graves' hyperthyroidism. Both conserved end residues are part of each CDR3. Each record gives: V gene, clone size, D gene, J gene, CDR3 protein, CDR3 DNA. D genes are given only for firm matches. The size of a clone is reported for some rows only, either as once, few or many, or as a class for expanded clones.

V: TRBV10-3
size: many
D: TRBD2
J: TRBJ2-5
CDR3: CAISESLAGDQGETQYF
DNA: TGTGCCATCAGTGAGTCTCTAGCGGGGGATCAGGGAGAGACCCAGTACTTC

V: TRBV12-3/TRBV12-4
size: many
D: TRBD1
J: TRBJ1-1
CDR3: CASTLAASGGEAFF
DNA: TGTGCCAGCACCCTAGCCGCGTCAGGGGGCGAAGCTTTCTTT

V: TRBV7-9
size: few
D: .
J: TRBJ1-4
CDR3: CASSLVRSGTSDLNEKLFF
DNA: TGTGCCAGCAGCTTAGTCCGATCCGGGACGAGCGACCTAAATGAAAAACTGTTTTTT

V: TRBV11-2
size: many
D: .
J: TRBJ1-2
CDR3: CASSFVEGNYGYTF
DNA: TGTGCCAGCAGCTTTGTGGAGGGGAACTATGGCTACACCTTC

V: TRBV20-1
size: many
D: .
J: TRBJ1-1
CDR3: CSASNPRINTEAFF
DNA: TGCAGTGCTAGTAACCCCAGGATAAACACTGAAGCTTTCTTT

V: TRBV30
size: many
D: .
J: TRBJ2-4
CDR3: CAWSKGLGVGENIQYF
DNA: TGTGCCTGGAGTAAAGGCTTGGGAGTGGGTGAGAACATTCAGTACTTC

V: TRBV27
size: many
D: .
J: TRBJ2-7
CDR3: CASSLGTPPGYYEQYF
DNA: TGTGCCAGCAGTTTAGGGACTCCCCCAGGGTACTACGAGCAGTACTTC

V: TRBV9
size: many
D: .
J: TRBJ2-1
CDR3: CASSVASRGAYNEQFF
DNA: TGTGCCAGCAGCGTAGCCTCACGAGGGGCCTACAATGAGCAGTTCTTC

V: TRBV11-2
size: many
D: TRBD1
J: TRBJ2-2
CDR3: CASSWDSLNTGELFF
DNA: TGTGCCAGCAGCTGGGACAGCCTCAACACCGGGGAGCTGTTTTTT

V: TRBV20-1
size: many
D: TRBD2
J: TRBJ2-5
CDR3: CSARGTSVETQYF
DNA: TGCAGTGCTAGAGGGACTAGCGTCGAAACCCAGTACTTC

V: TRBV19
size: many
D: .
J: TRBJ2-2
CDR3: CASSRDPGLYANTGELFF
DNA: TGTGCCAGTAGTAGGGATCCGGGACTCTACGCGAACACCGGGGAGCTGTTTTTT

V: TRBV6-1
size: many
D: TRBD1
J: TRBJ1-2
CDR3: CASSRTGGYGYTF
DNA: TGTGCCAGCAGTCGGACAGGGGGCTATGGCTACACCTTC

V: TRBV28
size: many
D: .
J: TRBJ2-7
CDR3: CASSRAMTFPSYEQYF
DNA: TGTGCCAGCAGTCGCGCTATGACCTTTCCCTCCTACGAGCAGTACTTC

V: TRBV28
size: many
D: .
J: TRBJ1-4
CDR3: CASSLTDRNEKLFF
DNA: TGTGCCAGCAGTTTGACGGATCGGAATGAAAAACTGTTTTTT

V: TRBV12-3/TRBV12-4
size: many
D: .
J: TRBJ2-1
CDR3: CASTQVGYNEQFF
DNA: TGTGCCAGCACCCAAGTTGGCTACAATGAGCAGTTCTTC

V: TRBV12-3/TRBV12-4
size: .
D: .
J: TRBJ2-7
CDR3: CASRHGGPREQYF
DNA: TGTGCCAGCAGACACGGGGGGCCAAGGGAGCAGTACTTC

V: TRBV7-9
size: .
D: TRBD1
J: TRBJ2-3
CDR3: CASSLGWTGGYPTDTQYF
DNA: TGTGCCAGCAGCTTAGGATGGACAGGGGGGTATCCAACAGATACGCAGTATTTT

V: TRBV29-1
size: many
D: TRBD2
J: TRBJ2-1
CDR3: CSVGLSSGSFGEQFF
DNA: TGCAGCGTTGGACTGAGTAGCGGGAGTTTCGGAGAGCAGTTCTTC

V: TRBV4-2
size: many
D: TRBD1
J: TRBJ1-1
CDR3: CASSQDWDRNTEAFF
DNA: TGTGCCAGCAGCCAAGATTGGGACAGGAACACTGAAGCTTTCTTT

V: TRBV4-1
size: many
D: .
J: TRBJ2-3
CDR3: CASSYSGLSTDTQYF
DNA: TGCGCCAGCTCCTATAGCGGACTCAGCACAGATACGCAGTATTTT

V: TRBV18
size: many
D: .
J: TRBJ2-1
CDR3: CASSQPSAGFNEQFF
DNA: TGTGCCAGCTCTCAACCATCGGCAGGCTTCAATGAGCAGTTCTTC

V: TRBV6-1
size: many
D: .
J: TRBJ1-1
CDR3: CASSVGYTEAFF
DNA: TGTGCCAGCAGTGTGGGATACACTGAAGCTTTCTTT

V: TRBV7-2
size: few
D: .
J: TRBJ1-2
CDR3: CASSSPRREHYGYTF
DNA: TGTGCCAGCAGCTCCCCCCGGAGGGAGCACTATGGCTACACCTTC

V: TRBV6-1
size: many
D: .
J: TRBJ2-1
CDR3: CASSPGNEQFF
DNA: TGTGCCAGCAGTCCCGGCAATGAGCAGTTCTTC

V: TRBV2
size: many
D: .
J: TRBJ2-5
CDR3: CASSLETQYF
DNA: TGTGCCAGCAGTTTAGAGACCCAGTACTTC

V: TRBV19
size: many
D: .
J: TRBJ2-7
CDR3: CASSIAGPSYEQYF
DNA: TGTGCCAGTAGTATAGCTGGACCGTCCTACGAGCAGTACTTC

V: TRBV20-1
size: .
D: .
J: TRBJ1-5
CDR3: CSGERGYNQPQHF
DNA: TGCAGTGGGGAGAGGGGGTACAATCAGCCCCAGCATTTT

V: TRBV6-2/TRBV6-3
size: many
D: .
J: TRBJ2-1
CDR3: CASSWEGQGSYNEQFF
DNA: TGTGCCAGCAGTTGGGAAGGCCAAGGGTCCTACAATGAGCAGTTCTTC

V: TRBV28
size: .
D: TRBD1
J: TRBJ2-7
CDR3: CASSLGSGGGYEQYF
DNA: TGTGCCAGCAGTTTAGGGTCAGGGGGCGGCTACGAGCAGTACTTC

V: TRBV20-1
size: few
D: .
J: TRBJ1-1
CDR3: CSARWGRTTEAFF
DNA: TGCAGTGCTAGATGGGGCAGAACCACTGAAGCTTTCTTT

V: TRBV18
size: many
D: .
J: TRBJ1-4
CDR3: CASSPQETVPWANEKLFF
DNA: TGTGCCAGCTCACCACAGGAGACAGTTCCGTGGGCTAATGAAAAACTGTTTTTT

V: TRBV13
size: many
D: TRBD1
J: TRBJ2-7
CDR3: CASRGQGAWEQYF
DNA: TGTGCCAGCAGGGGACAGGGGGCTTGGGAGCAGTACTTC

V: TRBV7-8
size: many
D: TRBD2
J: TRBJ2-2
CDR3: CASSTPPRDYSGTGELFF
DNA: TGTGCCAGCAGCACACCGCCCCGGGACTACTCTGGAACCGGGGAGCTGTTTTTT

V: TRBV30
size: many
D: .
J: TRBJ2-3
CDR3: CAWSVKATSTDTQYF
DNA: TGTGCCTGGAGTGTAAAAGCAACTAGCACAGATACGCAGTATTTT

V: TRBV6-6
size: .
D: TRBD1
J: TRBJ1-2
CDR3: CASSYSGTVPNYGYTF
DNA: TGTGCCAGCAGTTACTCGGGGACAGTTCCAAACTATGGCTACACCTTC

V: TRBV27
size: many
D: TRBD1
J: TRBJ2-5
CDR3: CASSHLTGGEETQYF
DNA: TGTGCCAGCAGTCACCTGACAGGGGGGGAGGAGACCCAGTACTTC

V: TRBV6-5
size: .
D: TRBD1
J: TRBJ1-5
CDR3: CASSYPTWDREKEQPQHF
DNA: TGTGCCAGCAGTTACCCTACATGGGACAGGGAAAAAGAGCAGCCCCAGCATTTT

V: TRBV4-3
size: .
D: .
J: TRBJ2-1
CDR3: CASSQDRQLDEQFF
DNA: TGCGCCAGCAGCCAAGACCGCCAGCTCGATGAGCAGTTCTTC

V: TRBV6-1
size: .
D: .
J: TRBJ2-2
CDR3: CASSSGGDLVTGELFF
DNA: TGTGCCAGCAGTTCCGGGGGCGATTTGGTGACCGGGGAGCTGTTTTTT

V: TRBV12-3/TRBV12-4
size: few
D: .
J: TRBJ2-7
CDR3: CASSHPSSYEQYF
DNA: TGTGCCAGCAGCCACCCCAGCTCCTACGAGCAGTACTTC

V: TRBV5-6
size: .
D: TRBD1
J: TRBJ1-5
CDR3: CASSNTTGDVKPQHF
DNA: TGTGCCAGCAGTAACACCACAGGGGATGTAAAGCCCCAGCATTTT

V: TRBV28
size: many
D: TRBD1
J: TRBJ1-1
CDR3: CASRETGAEAFF
DNA: TGTGCCAGCAGGGAAACAGGGGCTGAAGCTTTCTTT

V: TRBV25-1
size: many
D: TRBD1
J: TRBJ2-1
CDR3: CASSGTTGGWGEQFF
DNA: TGTGCCAGCAGTGGGACGACAGGGGGTTGGGGTGAGCAGTTCTTC

V: TRBV4-1
size: .
D: .
J: TRBJ2-1
CDR3: CASSRGRPFKFF
DNA: TGCGCCAGCAGCCGGGGCAGGCCATTTAAGTTCTTC

V: TRBV6-5
size: .
D: .
J: TRBJ2-7
CDR3: CASSYARGITYEQYF
DNA: TGTGCCAGCAGTTACGCGCGCGGGATAACCTACGAGCAGTACTTC

V: TRBV6-2/TRBV6-3
size: many
D: TRBD2
J: TRBJ2-5
CDR3: CASSYSRGSAGGPETQYF
DNA: TGTGCCAGCAGTTACTCCCGGGGATCGGCGGGAGGGCCGGAGACCCAGTACTTC

V: TRBV6-1
size: many
D: TRBD1
J: TRBJ2-7
CDR3: CASSDGTGGSYEQYF
DNA: TGTGCCAGCAGTGATGGGACAGGGGGCTCCTACGAGCAGTACTTC

V: TRBV7-3
size: many
D: .
J: TRBJ2-1
CDR3: CASSDRTVNEQFF
DNA: TGTGCCAGCAGCGATCGGACTGTCAATGAGCAGTTCTTC

V: TRBV19
size: few
D: TRBD2
J: TRBJ2-5
CDR3: CATLPVGGETQYF
DNA: TGTGCGACACTACCTGTCGGGGGGGAGACCCAGTACTTC

V: TRBV30
size: few
D: TRBD2
J: TRBJ2-1
CDR3: CAWLKAGGHNEQFF
DNA: TGTGCCTGGCTAAAAGCGGGAGGGCACAATGAGCAGTTCTTC

V: TRBV12-3/TRBV12-4
size: many
D: TRBD2
J: TRBJ2-1
CDR3: CASSALAGYGNEQFF
DNA: TGTGCCAGCAGTGCACTAGCGGGATATGGGAATGAGCAGTTCTTC